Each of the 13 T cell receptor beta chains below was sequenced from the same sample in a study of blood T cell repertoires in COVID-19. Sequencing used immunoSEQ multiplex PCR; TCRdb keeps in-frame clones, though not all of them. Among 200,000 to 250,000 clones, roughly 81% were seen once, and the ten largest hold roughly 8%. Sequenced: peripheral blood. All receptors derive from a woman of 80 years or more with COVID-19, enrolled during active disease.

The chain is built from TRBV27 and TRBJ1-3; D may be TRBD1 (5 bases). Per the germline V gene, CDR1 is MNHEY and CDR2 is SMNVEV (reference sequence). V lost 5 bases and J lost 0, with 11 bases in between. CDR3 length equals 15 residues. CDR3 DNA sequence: TGTGCCAGCAGTCTACAGGCGCACTCTGGAAACACCATATATTTT. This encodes CASSLQAHSGNTIYF.

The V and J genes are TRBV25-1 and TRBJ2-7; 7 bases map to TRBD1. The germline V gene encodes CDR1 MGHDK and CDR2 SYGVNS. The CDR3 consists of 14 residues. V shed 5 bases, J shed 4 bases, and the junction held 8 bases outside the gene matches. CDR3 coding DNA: TGTGCCAGCAGTTCAGGACAGGTATTTTACGAGCAGTACTTC. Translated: CASSSGQVFYEQYF.

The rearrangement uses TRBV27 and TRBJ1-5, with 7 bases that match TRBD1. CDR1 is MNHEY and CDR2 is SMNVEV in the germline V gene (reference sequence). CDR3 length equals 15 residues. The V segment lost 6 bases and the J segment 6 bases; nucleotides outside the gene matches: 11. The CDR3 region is CASSPLNRGSQPQHF. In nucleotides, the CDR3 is TGTGCCAGCAGCCCCCTTAACAGGGGTAGTCAGCCCCAGCATTTT.

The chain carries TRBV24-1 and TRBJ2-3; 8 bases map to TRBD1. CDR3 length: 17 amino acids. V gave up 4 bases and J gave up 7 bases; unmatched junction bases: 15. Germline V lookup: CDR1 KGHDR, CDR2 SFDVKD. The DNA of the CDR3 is TGTGCCACCAGTGACCCCCGGACAGGGTTGGGAGCTAATACGCAGTATTTT. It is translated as CATSDPRTGLGANTQYF.

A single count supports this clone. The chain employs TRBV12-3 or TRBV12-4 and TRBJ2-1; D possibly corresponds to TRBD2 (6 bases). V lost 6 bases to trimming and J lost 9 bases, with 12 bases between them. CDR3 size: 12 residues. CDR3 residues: CASRERVGEQFF. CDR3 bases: TGTGCCAGCAGGGAGCGGGTGGGTGAGCAGTTCTTC.

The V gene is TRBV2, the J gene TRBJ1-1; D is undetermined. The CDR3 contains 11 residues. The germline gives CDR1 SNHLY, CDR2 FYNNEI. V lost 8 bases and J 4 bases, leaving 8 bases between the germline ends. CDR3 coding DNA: TGTGCCAGCTCCTTCGTCACTGAAGCTTTCTTT. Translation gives CASSFVTEAFF.

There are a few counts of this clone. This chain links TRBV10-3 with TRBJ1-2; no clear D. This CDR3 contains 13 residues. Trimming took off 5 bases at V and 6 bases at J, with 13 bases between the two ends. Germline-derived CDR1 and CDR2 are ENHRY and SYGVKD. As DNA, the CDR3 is TGTGCCATCAGTACATTATCAACTAATGGCTACACCTTC. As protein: CAISTLSTNGYTF.

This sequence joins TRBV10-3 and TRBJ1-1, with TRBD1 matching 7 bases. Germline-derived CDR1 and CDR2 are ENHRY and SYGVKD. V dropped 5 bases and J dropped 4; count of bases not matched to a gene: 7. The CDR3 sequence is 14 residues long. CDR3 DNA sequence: TGTGCCATCAGTCGACAGGGCGATCGCACTGAAGCTTTCTTT. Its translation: CAISRQGDRTEAFF.

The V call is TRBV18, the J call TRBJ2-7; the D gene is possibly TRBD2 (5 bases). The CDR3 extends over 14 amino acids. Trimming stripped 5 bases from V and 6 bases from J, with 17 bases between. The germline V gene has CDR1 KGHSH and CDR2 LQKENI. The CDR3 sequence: CASSFTAIASEQYF. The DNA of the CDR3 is TGTGCCAGCTCATTCACAGCCATAGCGTCCGAGCAGTACTTC. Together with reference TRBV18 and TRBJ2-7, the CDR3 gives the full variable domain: NAGVMQNPRHLVRRRGQEARLRCSPMKGHSHVYWYRQLPEEGLKFMVYLQKENIIDESGMPKERFSAEFPKEGPSILRIQQVVRGDSAAYFCASSFTAIASEQYFGPGTRLTVT.

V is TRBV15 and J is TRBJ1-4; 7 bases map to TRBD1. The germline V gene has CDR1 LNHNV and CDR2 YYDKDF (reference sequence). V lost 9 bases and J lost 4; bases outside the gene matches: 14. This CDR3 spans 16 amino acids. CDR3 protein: CATIRGGTANNEKLFF. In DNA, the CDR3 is TGTGCCACGATCCGAGGGGGGACAGCTAATAATGAAAAACTGTTTTTT.

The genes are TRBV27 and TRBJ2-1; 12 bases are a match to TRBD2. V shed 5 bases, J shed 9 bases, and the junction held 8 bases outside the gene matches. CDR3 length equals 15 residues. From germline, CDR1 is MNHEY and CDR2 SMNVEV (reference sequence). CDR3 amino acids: CASSPLAGGGGEQFF. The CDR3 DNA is TGTGCCAGCAGTCCACTAGCGGGAGGAGGAGGTGAGCAGTTCTTC.

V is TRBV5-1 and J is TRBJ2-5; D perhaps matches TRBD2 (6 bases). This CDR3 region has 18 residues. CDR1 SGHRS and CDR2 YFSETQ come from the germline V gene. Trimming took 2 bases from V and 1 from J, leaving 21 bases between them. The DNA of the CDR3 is TGCGCCAGCAGCTTTATTCGGGACTTTGGCGCAACCCAAGAGACCCAGTACTTC. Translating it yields CASSFIRDFGATQETQYF.

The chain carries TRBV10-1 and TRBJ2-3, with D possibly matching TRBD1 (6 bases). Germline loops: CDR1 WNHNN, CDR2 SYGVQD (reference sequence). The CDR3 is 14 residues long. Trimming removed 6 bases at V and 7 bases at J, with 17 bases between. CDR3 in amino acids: CASSRGLWRNTQYF. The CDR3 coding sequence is TGCGCCAGCAGCAGGGGATTGTGGAGAAATACGCAGTATTTT.